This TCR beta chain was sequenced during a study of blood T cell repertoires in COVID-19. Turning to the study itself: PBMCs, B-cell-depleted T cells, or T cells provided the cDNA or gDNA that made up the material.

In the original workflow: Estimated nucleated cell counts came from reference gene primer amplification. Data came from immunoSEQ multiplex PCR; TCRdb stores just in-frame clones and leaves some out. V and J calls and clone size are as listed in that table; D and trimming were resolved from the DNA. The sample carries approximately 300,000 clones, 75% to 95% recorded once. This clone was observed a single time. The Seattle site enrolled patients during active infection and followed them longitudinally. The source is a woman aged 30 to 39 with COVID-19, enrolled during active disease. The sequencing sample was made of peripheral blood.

For the CDR3, the DNA is TGTGCCAGCAGCGTATCCTCAGGATCTAATTCACCCCTCCACTTT. This sequence encodes CASSVSSGSNSPLHF. The V and J genes are TRBV9 and TRBJ1-6; no firm D call. V shed 1 base and J shed 6 bases, with 11 bases lying between them. The CDR3 covers 15 residues. Germline values: CDR1 SGDLS, CDR2 YYNGEE.